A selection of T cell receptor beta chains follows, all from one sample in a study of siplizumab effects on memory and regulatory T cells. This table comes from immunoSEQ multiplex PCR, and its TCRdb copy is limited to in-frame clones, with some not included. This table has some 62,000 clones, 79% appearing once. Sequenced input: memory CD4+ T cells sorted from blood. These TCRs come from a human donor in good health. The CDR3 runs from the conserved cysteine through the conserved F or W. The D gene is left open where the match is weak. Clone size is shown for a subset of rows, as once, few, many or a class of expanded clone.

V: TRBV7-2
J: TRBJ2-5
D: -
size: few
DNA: TGTGCCAGCAGCTTAGAAGCGGGCCAGACCCAGTACTTC
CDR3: CASSLEAGQTQYF

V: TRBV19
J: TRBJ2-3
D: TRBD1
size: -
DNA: TGTGCCAGTAATAAAAACCGACAGGGTACAGATACGCAGTATTTT
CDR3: CASNKNRQGTDTQYF

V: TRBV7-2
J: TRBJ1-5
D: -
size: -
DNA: TGTGCCAGCAGCTTATTAGGGGGAAGCAATCAGCCCCAGCATTTT
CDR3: CASSLLGGSNQPQHF

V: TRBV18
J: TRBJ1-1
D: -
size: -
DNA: TGTGCCACCTCCCTCGGGGGCTTAGACACTGAAGCTTTCTTT
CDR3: CATSLGGLDTEAFF

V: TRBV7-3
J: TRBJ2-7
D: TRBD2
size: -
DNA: TGTGCCAGCAGTCAACTAGCGGGGGAAAAGCAGTACTTC
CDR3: CASSQLAGEKQYF

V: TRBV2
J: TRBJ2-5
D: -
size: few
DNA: TGTGCCAGCAGTGAAATCGTTCAAGAGACCCAGTACTTC
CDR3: CASSEIVQETQYF

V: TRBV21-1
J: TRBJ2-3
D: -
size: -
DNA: TGTGCCAGCACCATCCCGTGTCGACAGGGGGGCCCCGCAGATACGCAGTATTTT
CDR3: CASTIPCRQGGPADTQYF

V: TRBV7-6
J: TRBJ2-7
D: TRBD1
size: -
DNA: TGTGCCAGCAGCATTGGGACAGCCTACGAGCAGTACTTC
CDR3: CASSIGTAYEQYF

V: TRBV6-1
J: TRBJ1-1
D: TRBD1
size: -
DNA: TGTGCCAGCAGGACAGGACAGGGCCCCACTGAAGCTTTCTTT
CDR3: CASRTGQGPTEAFF

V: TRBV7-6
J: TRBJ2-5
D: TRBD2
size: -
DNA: TGTGCCAGCAGCTCCCCAGGAGGACTAGCGGGGGTGGAGACCCAGTACTTC
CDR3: CASSSPGGLAGVETQYF

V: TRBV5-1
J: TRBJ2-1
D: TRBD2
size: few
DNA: TGCGCCAGCAGCTTGGGGCTAGCGGGGGGCGGTGAGCAGTTCTTC
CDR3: CASSLGLAGGGEQFF

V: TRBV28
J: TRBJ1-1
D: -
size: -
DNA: TGTGCCAGCATTTCCGGGAGGGCGAACACTGAAGCTTTCTTT
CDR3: CASISGRANTEAFF

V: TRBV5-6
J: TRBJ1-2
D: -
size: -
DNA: TGTGCCAGCAGCTTGGATTATGGCTACACCTTC
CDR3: CASSLDYGYTF

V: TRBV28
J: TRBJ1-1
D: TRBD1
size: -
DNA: TGTGCCAGCAGGGGACAGGGTAACACTGAAGCTTTCTTT
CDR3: CASRGQGNTEAFF

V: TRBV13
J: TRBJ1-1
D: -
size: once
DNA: TGTGCCAGCAGCCCCGACGGGGGGAACACTGAAGCTTTCTTT
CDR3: CASSPDGGNTEAFF

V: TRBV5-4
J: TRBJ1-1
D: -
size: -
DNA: TGTGCCAGCAGCTTTTACCTGGGAGTGGGCACTGAAGCTTTCTTT
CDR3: CASSFYLGVGTEAFF

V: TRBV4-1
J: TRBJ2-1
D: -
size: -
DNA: TGCGCCAGCAGCCAAATGGATCTAGTTAGCCGCAGTGAGCAGTTCTTC
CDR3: CASSQMDLVSRSEQFF

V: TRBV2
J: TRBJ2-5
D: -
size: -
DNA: TGTGCCTCAACGTGGAGCCAGGGGATGGAGACCCAGTACTTC
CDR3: CASTWSQGMETQYF

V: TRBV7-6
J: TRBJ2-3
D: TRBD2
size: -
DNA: TGTGCCAGCAGCTTTAGCGGGGCCAACACAGATACGCAGTATTTT
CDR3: CASSFSGANTDTQYF

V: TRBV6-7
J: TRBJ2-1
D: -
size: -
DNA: TGTGCCAGCAGTTACGCCCGGGACGGGCCGTATAGGGATGAGCAGTTCTTC
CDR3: CASSYARDGPYRDEQFF

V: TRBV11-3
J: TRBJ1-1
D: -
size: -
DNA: TGTGCCAGCAGCTTAGAGACCATCGGGGCGAACACTGAAGCTTTCTTT
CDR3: CASSLETIGANTEAFF

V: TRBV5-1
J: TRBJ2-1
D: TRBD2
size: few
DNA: TGCGCCAGCAGCTTAGTGGCACTAGCGGGGGTCAATGAGCAGTTCTTC
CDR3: CASSLVALAGVNEQFF

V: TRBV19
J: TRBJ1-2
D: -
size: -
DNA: TGTGCCAGTAGTACCAACAGTGGAGGCTACACCTTC
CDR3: CASSTNSGGYTF

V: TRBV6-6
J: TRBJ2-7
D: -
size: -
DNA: TGTGCCAGCAGCCAGGGTCCCTACGAGCAGTACTTC
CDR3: CASSQGPYEQYF

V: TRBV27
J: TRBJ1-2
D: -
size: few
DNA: TGTGCCAGCAGTCCCCTCCCGACCGCTAACTATGGCTACACCTTC
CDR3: CASSPLPTANYGYTF

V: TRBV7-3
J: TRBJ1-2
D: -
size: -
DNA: TGTGCCAGCAGCTTATCGGAGGGCGCAGACTATGGCTACACCTTC
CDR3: CASSLSEGADYGYTF

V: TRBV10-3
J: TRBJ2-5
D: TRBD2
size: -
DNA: TGTGCCATCAGTTCCGGGACTAGCGAGACCCAGTACTTC
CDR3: CAISSGTSETQYF

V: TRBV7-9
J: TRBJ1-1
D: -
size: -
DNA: TGTGCCAGCAGGAAAACACCCAACACTGAAGCTTTCTTT
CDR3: CASRKTPNTEAFF

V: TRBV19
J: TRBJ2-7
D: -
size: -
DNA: TGTGCCAGTAGTATTAGGGCAACTGGGGCCTCCTACGAGCAGTACTTC
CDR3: CASSIRATGASYEQYF

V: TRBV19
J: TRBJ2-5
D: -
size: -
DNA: TGTGCCAGCGGAGTGTACCAAGAGACCCAGTACTTC
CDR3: CASGVYQETQYF

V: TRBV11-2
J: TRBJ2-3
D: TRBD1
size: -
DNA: TGTGCCAGCAGCTGGACAGGGGTGAGGACAGATACGCAGTATTTT
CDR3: CASSWTGVRTDTQYF

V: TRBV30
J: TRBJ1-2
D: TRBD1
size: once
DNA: TGTGCCTGGAGACGCGGACAGGGTGATGGCTACACCTTC
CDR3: CAWRRGQGDGYTF

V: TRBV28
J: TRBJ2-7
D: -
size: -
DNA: TGTGCCACCAGGACTGCCCCGCACGAGCAGTACTTC
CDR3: CATRTAPHEQYF

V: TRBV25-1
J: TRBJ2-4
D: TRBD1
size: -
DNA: TGTGCCAGCCGGGGACAGGGACTAGCCAAAAACATTCAGTACTTC
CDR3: CASRGQGLAKNIQYF

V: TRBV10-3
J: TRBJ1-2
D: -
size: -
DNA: TGTGCCATCACTGGCGGGGGTTATGGCTACACCTTC
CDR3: CAITGGGYGYTF

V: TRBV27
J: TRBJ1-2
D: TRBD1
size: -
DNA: TGTGCCAGCGCTTGGTCCGGGACAGGAGACTATGGCTACACCTTC
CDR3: CASAWSGTGDYGYTF

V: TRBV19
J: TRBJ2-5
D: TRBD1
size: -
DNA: TGTGCCAGTAGTATAAGCGGGACAGGGTCGGAGACCCAGTACTTC
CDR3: CASSISGTGSETQYF

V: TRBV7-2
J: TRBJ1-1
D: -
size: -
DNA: TGTGCCAGCAGCTTATTGGGCTATAACACTGAAGCTTTCTTT
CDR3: CASSLLGYNTEAFF

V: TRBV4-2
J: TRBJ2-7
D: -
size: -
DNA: TGTGCCAGCAGCCAAGATCAACTAGTCGGCGAGCAGTACTTC
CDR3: CASSQDQLVGEQYF

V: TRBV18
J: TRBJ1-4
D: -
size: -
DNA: TGTGCCAGCTCAACAGGGACAACTAATGAAAAACTGTTTTTT
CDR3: CASSTGTTNEKLFF

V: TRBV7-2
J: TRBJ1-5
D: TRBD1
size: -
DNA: TGTGCCAGCAGCTGGGACAGGGGTAATCAGCCCCAGCATTTT
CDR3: CASSWDRGNQPQHF

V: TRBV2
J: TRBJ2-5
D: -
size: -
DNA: TGTGCCAGCAGTGAAGGGGGGGGCCAACAAGAGACCCAGTACTTC
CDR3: CASSEGGGQQETQYF

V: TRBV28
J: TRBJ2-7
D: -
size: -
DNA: TGTGCCAGCAGTTTGGCTTCAGCCAGCTCCTACGAGCAGTACTTC
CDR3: CASSLASASSYEQYF

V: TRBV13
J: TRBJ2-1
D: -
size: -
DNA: TGTGCCAGCAGCTTGACCGTTAGCTCCTACAATGAGCAGTTCTTC
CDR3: CASSLTVSSYNEQFF

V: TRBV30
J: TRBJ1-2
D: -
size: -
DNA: TGTGCCTGGAGTGTACGGGGGAGACCGGACTTC
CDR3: CAWSVRGRPDF

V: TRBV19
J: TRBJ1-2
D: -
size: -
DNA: TGTGCCACTATAGACCCCGGGACCCCGAGAGTTCAAGGCTACACCTTC
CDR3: CATIDPGTPRVQGYTF

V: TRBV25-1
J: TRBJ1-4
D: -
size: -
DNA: TGTGCCAGCAGTGAATCCAGGGGCCAGACTGAAAAACTGTTTTTT
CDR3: CASSESRGQTEKLFF

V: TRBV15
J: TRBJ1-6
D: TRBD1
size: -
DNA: TGTGCCACCAGCAGAGATCGAAGGGGGACAAGGGGGCTAAATTCACCCCTCCACTTT
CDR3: CATSRDRRGTRGLNSPLHF

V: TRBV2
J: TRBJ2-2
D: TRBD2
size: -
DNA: TGTGCCAGTAGCGGGGTCGCGAACACCGGGGAGCTGTTTTTT
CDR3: CASSGVANTGELFF

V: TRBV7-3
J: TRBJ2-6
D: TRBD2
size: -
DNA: TGTGCCAGCAGCTTAAGCGGGGGAACTGGGGCCAACGTCCTGACTTTC
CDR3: CASSLSGGTGANVLTF

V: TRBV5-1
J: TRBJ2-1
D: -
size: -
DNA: TGCGCCAGCAGCTTGGAGACACAGCGAGGATCTGAGCAGTTCTTC
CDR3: CASSLETQRGSEQFF

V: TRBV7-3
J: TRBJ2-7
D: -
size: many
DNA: TGTGCCAGCAGCTCCCAACAGGGAACATTCTACGAGCAGTACTTC
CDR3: CASSSQQGTFYEQYF

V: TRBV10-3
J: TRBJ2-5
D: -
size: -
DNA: TGTGCCATCAGTGGGGATGTCCGCGGGACCCAGTACTTC
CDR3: CAISGDVRGTQYF

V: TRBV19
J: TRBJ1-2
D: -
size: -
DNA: TGTGCCAGTAGTATAGGTCTAAATTATGGCTACACCTTC
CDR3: CASSIGLNYGYTF

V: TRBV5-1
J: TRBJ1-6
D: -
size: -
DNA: TGCGCCAGCAGCTTGGCGTCTATGGGGGGCGGCTCCTATAATTCACCCCTCCACTTT
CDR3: CASSLASMGGGSYNSPLHF

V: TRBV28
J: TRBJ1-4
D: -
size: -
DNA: TGTGCCAGCAGTCGCCCAGTAGGGGCAGGAGAAAAACTGTTTTTT
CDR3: CASSRPVGAGEKLFF

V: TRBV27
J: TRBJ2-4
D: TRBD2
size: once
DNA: TGTGCCAGCAAACTAGCGGGGGGAAACATTCAGTACTTC
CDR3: CASKLAGGNIQYF

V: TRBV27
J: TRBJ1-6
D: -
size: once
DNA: TGTGCCAGCGGCCGGGCCCCCTCTGCCCTCCACTTT
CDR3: CASGRAPSALHF

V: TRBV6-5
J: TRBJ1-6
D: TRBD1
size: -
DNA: TGTGCCACCCGGGACAGGTTCGATAATTCACCCCTCCACTTT
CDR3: CATRDRFDNSPLHF